Listed below are T cell receptor beta chains from one sample, sequenced in a study of blood T cell repertoires in COVID-19. Here immunoSEQ multiplex PCR was the method, and the copy in TCRdb shows in-frame clones only, minus some. The sample contains approximately 89,000 clones, approximately 80% of which appear only once. Sequences were obtained from peripheral blood. Receptors originate from a human donor in a cohort sampled during active COVID-19. Each CDR3 is given with its conserved first and last residue. A D gene is named only where the DNA matches it firmly. The listing skips clone size in some rows; elsewhere it reads once, few, many or a size class.

cdr3_length: 14
j_call: TRBJ1-2
d_call: TRBD1
v_call: TRBV28
clone_size: few
cdr3_aa: CASRQTGVGYGYTF
cdr3_nt: TGTGCCAGCAGACAGACAGGGGTGGGGTATGGCTACACCTTC

cdr3_length: 15
j_call: TRBJ2-7
d_call: TRBD2
v_call: TRBV9
clone_size: NA
cdr3_aa: CASSVEGTSVYEQYF
cdr3_nt: TGTGCCAGCAGCGTAGAGGGGACTAGCGTCTACGAGCAGTACTTC

cdr3_length: 13
j_call: TRBJ2-7
d_call: NA
v_call: TRBV28
clone_size: NA
cdr3_aa: CASSFGGPNEQYF
cdr3_nt: TGTGCCAGCAGTTTTGGAGGTCCCAACGAGCAGTACTTC

cdr3_length: 13
j_call: TRBJ1-2
d_call: NA
v_call: TRBV14
clone_size: NA
cdr3_aa: CASSQIQGPGYTF
cdr3_nt: TGTGCCAGCAGCCAAATACAGGGTCCGGGCTACACCTTC

cdr3_length: 15
j_call: TRBJ2-2
d_call: TRBD2
v_call: TRBV6-5
clone_size: once
cdr3_aa: CASTLRAAGTGELFF
cdr3_nt: TGTGCCAGCACTCTACGGGCAGCGGGGACCGGGGAGCTGTTTTTT

cdr3_length: 15
j_call: TRBJ2-3
d_call: NA
v_call: TRBV18
clone_size: NA
cdr3_aa: CASSPGRPRTDTQYF
cdr3_nt: TGTGCCAGCTCACCGGGGAGACCCCGCACAGATACGCAGTATTTT

cdr3_length: 15
j_call: TRBJ2-1
d_call: TRBD2
v_call: TRBV9
clone_size: NA
cdr3_aa: CASSDSGSYNNEQFF
cdr3_nt: TGTGCCAGCAGCGATAGCGGGAGCTACAACAATGAGCAGTTCTTC

cdr3_length: 13
j_call: TRBJ2-7
d_call: NA
v_call: TRBV7-9
clone_size: NA
cdr3_aa: CASSLLDTYEQYF
cdr3_nt: TGTGCCAGCAGCTTACTCGACACCTACGAGCAGTACTTC

cdr3_length: 13
j_call: TRBJ2-2
d_call: NA
v_call: TRBV25-1
clone_size: NA
cdr3_aa: CASRTPGTGELFF
cdr3_nt: TGTGCCAGCAGGACTCCGGGCACCGGGGAGCTGTTTTTT

cdr3_length: 16
j_call: TRBJ1-2
d_call: TRBD1
v_call: TRBV7-9
clone_size: NA
cdr3_aa: CASSFHGTGGDYGYTF
cdr3_nt: TGTGCCAGCAGCTTCCACGGGACAGGGGGCGACTATGGCTACACCTTC

cdr3_length: 13
j_call: TRBJ2-3
d_call: TRBD1
v_call: TRBV9
clone_size: few
cdr3_aa: CASSRRGRDTQYF
cdr3_nt: TGTGCCAGCAGCCGCAGGGGGCGCGATACGCAGTATTTT

cdr3_length: 16
j_call: TRBJ2-2
d_call: TRBD1
v_call: TRBV7-9
clone_size: NA
cdr3_aa: CASSSRDRGLSGELFF
cdr3_nt: TGTGCCAGCAGCAGCCGGGACAGAGGGTTGTCCGGGGAGCTGTTTTTT

cdr3_length: 13
j_call: TRBJ2-5
d_call: TRBD1
v_call: TRBV6-6
clone_size: NA
cdr3_aa: CASRLYRGETQYF
cdr3_nt: TGTGCCAGCAGACTATACAGGGGAGAGACCCAGTACTTC

cdr3_length: 13
j_call: TRBJ1-5
d_call: NA
v_call: TRBV19
clone_size: NA
cdr3_aa: CASSIDYNQPQHF
cdr3_nt: TGTGCCAGTAGTATAGATTACAATCAGCCCCAGCATTTT

cdr3_length: 14
j_call: TRBJ2-1
d_call: NA
v_call: TRBV19
clone_size: NA
cdr3_aa: CASRNRGLLNEQFF
cdr3_nt: TGTGCCAGTAGGAACCGAGGACTCCTCAATGAGCAGTTCTTC

cdr3_length: 12
j_call: TRBJ2-4
d_call: NA
v_call: TRBV19
clone_size: NA
cdr3_aa: CASSTEGVTAYF
cdr3_nt: TGTGCCAGTAGCACCGAGGGGGTAACGGCGTACTTC

cdr3_length: 20
j_call: TRBJ2-1
d_call: TRBD1
v_call: TRBV28
clone_size: NA
cdr3_aa: CASSAPYGRGGQGARDEQFF
cdr3_nt: TGTGCCAGCAGTGCACCATATGGGCGGGGCGGACAGGGGGCTCGGGATGAGCAGTTCTTC

cdr3_length: 15
j_call: TRBJ1-5
d_call: TRBD1
v_call: TRBV30
clone_size: NA
cdr3_aa: CAWTPGGQIGQPQHF
cdr3_nt: TGTGCCTGGACGCCAGGGGGGCAGATCGGTCAGCCCCAGCATTTT

cdr3_length: 17
j_call: TRBJ2-2
d_call: TRBD1
v_call: TRBV6-2/TRBV6-3
clone_size: NA
cdr3_aa: CASSYSKRTGGSGELFF
cdr3_nt: TGTGCCAGCAGTTACTCGAAGAGGACAGGGGGTTCCGGGGAGCTGTTTTTT

cdr3_length: 16
j_call: TRBJ2-6
d_call: TRBD1
v_call: TRBV11-2
clone_size: NA
cdr3_aa: CASSKPQGAGANVLTF
cdr3_nt: TGTGCCAGCAGCAAACCACAGGGGGCTGGGGCCAACGTCCTGACTTTC

cdr3_length: 16
j_call: TRBJ2-1
d_call: TRBD2
v_call: TRBV5-1
clone_size: NA
cdr3_aa: CASSLPLAGGYNEQFF
cdr3_nt: TGCGCCAGCAGCTTACCACTAGCGGGGGGCTACAATGAGCAGTTCTTC

cdr3_length: 16
j_call: TRBJ2-1
d_call: TRBD2
v_call: TRBV19
clone_size: NA
cdr3_aa: CASSILGGIEGAEQFF
cdr3_nt: TGTGCCAGTAGTATATTGGGGGGGATAGAGGGCGCAGAACAGTTCTTC

cdr3_length: 16
j_call: TRBJ1-2
d_call: TRBD1
v_call: TRBV7-8
clone_size: NA
cdr3_aa: CASSSKGQTLGYGYTF
cdr3_nt: TGTGCCAGCAGCTCAAAGGGACAGACCCTTGGCTATGGCTACACCTTC

cdr3_length: 13
j_call: TRBJ1-1
d_call: NA
v_call: TRBV18
clone_size: NA
cdr3_aa: CASSLTRDTEAFF
cdr3_nt: TGTGCCAGCTCCCTCACTCGGGACACTGAAGCTTTCTTT

cdr3_length: 16
j_call: TRBJ2-5
d_call: TRBD2
v_call: TRBV7-7
clone_size: NA
cdr3_aa: CASSSMGLAGQETQYF
cdr3_nt: TGTGCTAGCAGCTCGATGGGACTAGCGGGACAAGAGACCCAGTACTTC

cdr3_length: 16
j_call: TRBJ2-3
d_call: TRBD2
v_call: TRBV5-5
clone_size: NA
cdr3_aa: CASSLPGTSGSLTQYF
cdr3_nt: TGTGCCAGCAGCCTCCCCGGCACTAGCGGGAGTCTGACGCAGTATTTT

cdr3_length: 16
j_call: TRBJ2-1
d_call: TRBD1
v_call: TRBV18
clone_size: NA
cdr3_aa: CASSPLKGQGVNEQFF
cdr3_nt: TGTGCCAGCTCACCATTAAAAGGACAGGGGGTGAATGAGCAGTTCTTC

cdr3_length: 14
j_call: TRBJ2-7
d_call: TRBD1
v_call: TRBV6-5
clone_size: NA
cdr3_aa: CASRTGTGLHEQYF
cdr3_nt: TGTGCCAGCAGGACCGGGACAGGTTTGCACGAGCAGTACTTC

cdr3_length: 15
j_call: TRBJ2-7
d_call: TRBD2
v_call: TRBV30
clone_size: NA
cdr3_aa: CAWSVRASGTHEQYF
cdr3_nt: TGTGCCTGGAGTGTACGCGCTAGCGGGACCCACGAGCAGTACTTC

cdr3_length: 14
j_call: TRBJ1-1
d_call: NA
v_call: TRBV19
clone_size: NA
cdr3_aa: CASSSDGMNTEAFF
cdr3_nt: TGTGCCAGTAGTTCGGACGGGATGAACACTGAAGCTTTCTTT

cdr3_length: 14
j_call: TRBJ2-7
d_call: TRBD2
v_call: TRBV19
clone_size: NA
cdr3_aa: CASSIASGSYEQYF
cdr3_nt: TGTGCCAGTAGTATAGCTAGCGGCTCCTACGAGCAGTACTTC

cdr3_length: 12
j_call: TRBJ2-7
d_call: NA
v_call: TRBV28
clone_size: NA
cdr3_aa: CASTTQGYEQYF
cdr3_nt: TGTGCCAGCACCACCCAGGGTTACGAGCAGTACTTC

cdr3_length: 14
j_call: TRBJ1-2
d_call: TRBD1
v_call: TRBV6-1
clone_size: NA
cdr3_aa: CASSESQGVEGYTF
cdr3_nt: TGTGCCAGCAGTGAAAGCCAGGGGGTGGAGGGCTACACCTTC

cdr3_length: 13
j_call: TRBJ1-1
d_call: NA
v_call: TRBV9
clone_size: NA
cdr3_aa: CASSVAGNTEAFF
cdr3_nt: TGTGCCAGCAGCGTAGCAGGGAACACTGAAGCTTTCTTT

cdr3_length: 15
j_call: TRBJ2-7
d_call: NA
v_call: TRBV5-6
clone_size: NA
cdr3_aa: CASSSFGGSSYEQYF
cdr3_nt: TGTGCCAGCAGCTCCTTTGGCGGAAGCTCCTACGAGCAGTACTTC

cdr3_length: 14
j_call: TRBJ2-2
d_call: TRBD2
v_call: TRBV2
clone_size: NA
cdr3_aa: CASRDTGGTGELFF
cdr3_nt: TGTGCCAGCAGAGACACGGGGGGTACCGGGGAGCTGTTTTTT

cdr3_length: 14
j_call: TRBJ2-5
d_call: TRBD1
v_call: TRBV18
clone_size: NA
cdr3_aa: CASSGRTGEETQYF
cdr3_nt: TGTGCCAGCTCGGGGAGGACAGGGGAAGAGACCCAGTACTTC

cdr3_length: 13
j_call: TRBJ1-5
d_call: NA
v_call: TRBV24-1
clone_size: NA
cdr3_aa: CATQGSSNQPQHF
cdr3_nt: TGTGCCACCCAGGGGTCTAGCAATCAGCCCCAGCATTTT

cdr3_length: 15
j_call: TRBJ2-2
d_call: NA
v_call: TRBV7-2
clone_size: NA
cdr3_aa: CASTSGGATTGELFF
cdr3_nt: TGTGCCAGTACTTCCGGCGGAGCAACCACCGGGGAGCTGTTTTTT

cdr3_length: 20
j_call: TRBJ2-3
d_call: TRBD2
v_call: TRBV28
clone_size: NA
cdr3_aa: CASSEGWGRLAGGPADTQYF
cdr3_nt: TGTGCCAGCAGTGAAGGATGGGGCCGGCTAGCGGGAGGGCCCGCAGATACGCAGTATTTT

cdr3_length: 14
j_call: TRBJ2-5
d_call: TRBD2
v_call: TRBV18
clone_size: NA
cdr3_aa: CASSGGRAPETQYF
cdr3_nt: TGTGCCAGCTCAGGCGGGAGGGCCCCGGAGACCCAGTACTTC

cdr3_length: 15
j_call: TRBJ2-7
d_call: NA
v_call: TRBV5-4
clone_size: few
cdr3_aa: CASSLAGKTSYEQYF
cdr3_nt: TGTGCCAGCAGCTTGGCAGGGAAGACTTCCTACGAGCAGTACTTC

cdr3_length: 13
j_call: TRBJ2-7
d_call: NA
v_call: TRBV30
clone_size: NA
cdr3_aa: CAWSVRQGYEQYF
cdr3_nt: TGTGCCTGGAGTGTACGGCAGGGCTACGAGCAGTACTTC

cdr3_length: 15
j_call: TRBJ2-1
d_call: TRBD1
v_call: TRBV24-1
clone_size: NA
cdr3_aa: CATSDRTGRFNEQFF
cdr3_nt: TGTGCCACCAGTGACCGGACAGGGCGTTTTAATGAGCAGTTCTTC

cdr3_length: 14
j_call: TRBJ2-2
d_call: TRBD1
v_call: TRBV19
clone_size: NA
cdr3_aa: CASRSGGKAGELFF
cdr3_nt: TGTGCCAGTAGATCAGGGGGCAAGGCCGGGGAGCTGTTTTTT

cdr3_length: 16
j_call: TRBJ1-1
d_call: NA
v_call: TRBV5-1
clone_size: NA
cdr3_aa: CASRLGGQSGDGEAFF
cdr3_nt: TGCGCCAGCAGATTGGGAGGGCAATCGGGCGATGGTGAAGCTTTCTTT

cdr3_length: 13
j_call: TRBJ2-7
d_call: NA
v_call: TRBV7-2
clone_size: few
cdr3_aa: CASSLGTVYEQYF
cdr3_nt: TGTGCCAGCAGCTTAGGGACAGTCTACGAGCAGTACTTC

cdr3_length: 14
j_call: TRBJ1-2
d_call: TRBD1
v_call: TRBV2
clone_size: NA
cdr3_aa: CASLLRPTGDGYTF
cdr3_nt: TGTGCCAGCTTGCTCAGACCAACAGGGGATGGCTACACCTTC